This TCR beta chain was identified in a study of identical twins. Study-wide results and limits: With monozygotic twins, out-of-frame TCR alpha sharing exceeded what models estimated.

Template switching added a universal primer binding site, and final cDNA carried unique molecular identifiers. One entry per CDR3 protein results from TCRdb running MiXCR on the 5' RACE reads. The sample records some 460,000 distinct CDR3 sequences, 13% to 15% being singletons. As concerns this clonotype: Its antigen is unidentified.

This CDR3 has 20 amino acids. Germline CDR1 reads LGHNA; CDR2 reads YSLEER. The J segment lost 0 bases and the V segment lost 1 base, leaving 9 bases of the junction unmatched. The same sample was also studied in work on yellow fever vaccine responses in identical twins.

The clonotype was recovered from a woman aged 18-30 years in good health. Sequencing input: CD4+ T cells sorted from blood. V usage is TRBV4-3 and J usage is TRBJ2-6; 10 positions match TRBD2. CDR3 residues: CASSQGQPGLANSGANVLTF. DNA for the CDR3: TGCGCCAGCAGCCAAGGGCAACCGGGACTAGCGAACTCTGGGGCCAACGTCCTGACTTTC.